The 27 T cell receptor beta chains given below trace back to one sample, sequenced in a study of beta chain features in type 1 diabetes. Expressed TCRB transcripts were sequenced because the isolated RNA had all been reverse transcribed beforehand. This table comes from immunoSEQ multiplex PCR, and its TCRdb copy is limited to in-frame clones, with some not included. The sample lists about 230,000 clones, over 8.5% occurring once. Sequencing input: naive CD4+ T cells from blood. These receptors were obtained from a woman aged 18-30 years in good health.

This clone came up a few times. This chain connects TRBV30 to TRBJ2-5, with 7 bases that match TRBD1. The J call could be wrong; TRBJ2-7 is a better fit for the DNA end. Germline assignment: CDR1 GTSNPN and CDR2 SVGIG (reference sequence). This CDR3 is 13 amino acids long. The chain's CDR3 is CAWSGGQTNEQYF. The CDR3 nucleotides are TGTGCCTGGAGTGGGGGACAGACAAACGAGCAGTACTTC.

This clone was recorded many times. The same CDR3 can be traced to other DNA sequences in this sample. The V call is TRBV29-1, the J call TRBJ2-1; 12 bases map to TRBD2. There are 15 residues in the CDR3. With 1 base clipped from V and 3 bases from J, the junction kept 1 base outside the gene matches. CDR1 is SQVTM and CDR2 is ANQGSEA in the germline V gene. CDR3 amino acids: CSVEGTSGNYNEQFF. DNA of the CDR3: TGCAGCGTTGAAGGGACTAGCGGGAACTACAATGAGCAGTTCTTC.

This clone was counted between two and nine times. The rearrangement joins TRBV5-1 to TRBJ2-7; 11 nucleotides align to TRBD1. Germline V gene lookup returns CDR1 SGHRS and CDR2 YFSETQ. The CDR3 totals 15 residues. J gave up 2 bases and V 4 bases, and 5 bases lay outside the gene matches. The CDR3 spells CASSSGTGGTYEQYF. Here the CDR3 DNA reads TGCGCCAGCAGCAGCGGGACAGGGGGAACCTACGAGCAGTACTTC.

Only a few counts were recorded for this clone. The chain is built from TRBV9 and TRBJ2-3; TRBD2 agrees at 11 bases. CDR3 length equals 17 residues. With 2 bases clipped from V and 2 bases from J, the junction kept 7 bases outside the gene matches. Germline CDR1 SGDLS, CDR2 YYNGEE. The CDR3 reads CASSVARLAGSTDTQYF. CDR3 nucleotides: TGTGCCAGCAGCGTCGCTCGACTAGCGGGATCCACAGATACGCAGTATTTT.

This clone has more than one count but fewer than ten. CDR3 nucleotide sequence: TGTGCCAGTAGGGGACAGATGGGAAATCAGCCCCAGCATTTT. Protein: CASRGQMGNQPQHF. The V and J genes are TRBV19 and TRBJ1-5; 7 positions agree with TRBD1. The germline gives CDR1 LNHDA, CDR2 SQIVND (reference sequence). This CDR3 contains 14 residues. J was trimmed by 4 bases and V by 6 bases; bases with no gene match: 6.

This clone was picked up a small number of times. The rearrangement links TRBV5-1 to TRBJ1-3, with D perhaps TRBD1 (6 bases). Trimming took 3 bases from V and 3 from J, leaving 10 bases between them. The CDR3 runs 14 residues. Germline V gives CDR1 SGHRS, CDR2 YFSETQ. The CDR3 sequence is CASSSQGFGNTIYF. The CDR3 DNA sequence: TGCGCCAGCAGCTCACAGGGCTTTGGAAACACCATATATTTT.

This clone showed up just a few times. The chain recombines TRBV5-4 with TRBJ2-1; D perhaps matches TRBD2 (6 bases). Deletions cut 2 bases from V and 6 bases from J, with 15 bases between. CDR1 is SGHNT, CDR2 YYREEE, per germline (reference sequence). The CDR3 is 15 amino acids. As DNA, the CDR3 is TGTGCCAGCAGCTTAGGAGGGCCGAGAGGCAATGAGCAGTTCTTC. Amino acid sequence: CASSLGGPRGNEQFF. The variable domain in full, completed from reference TRBV5-4 and TRBJ2-1, reads ETGVTQSPTHLIKTRGQQVTLRCSSQSGHNTVSWYQQALGQGPQFIFQYYREEENGRGNFPPRFSGLQFPNYSSELNVNALELDDSALYLCASSLGGPRGNEQFFGPGTRLTVL.

This clone has a handful of counts. The chain recombines TRBV5-8 with TRBJ1-5; D unclear. The V gene's germline CDR1 is SGHTS and CDR2 YDEGEE. V gave up 0 bases and J gave up 4 bases, with 8 bases separating them. The CDR3 contains 14 residues. The CDR3 region has the DNA TGTGCCAGCAGCTTGGAGTCGGGGAATCAGCCCCAGCATTTT. Translated: CASSLESGNQPQHF.

The V and J genes are TRBV5-1 and TRBJ1-1, with TRBD1 as a possible D gene (5 bases). The germline gives CDR1 SGHRS, CDR2 YFSETQ. The CDR3 is 14 amino acids. V lost 3 bases and J 1 base, leaving 10 bases between the germline ends. CDR3 nucleotides: TGCGCCAGCAGCTGGGGACTTCCGAACACTGAAGCTTTCTTT. It specifies CASSWGLPNTEAFF.

This clone was counted a few times. J is TRBJ2-3 and V is TRBV6-1, with no clear D. The germline V gene encodes CDR1 MNHNS and CDR2 SASEGT. The CDR3 length is 16 residues. Trimming pared 2 bases from V and 5 bases from J, leaving 17 bases between. CDR3 nucleotide sequence: TGTGCCAGCAGTGAATTAGCCGACGCCCCATTAGATACGCAGTATTTT. As protein: CASSELADAPLDTQYF.

The chain recombines TRBV11-2 with TRBJ2-5; D may be TRBD2 (6 bases). The CDR3 loop spans 13 amino acids. V was trimmed by 5 bases and J by 2 bases, leaving 9 bases between them. Germline V gives CDR1 SGHAT, CDR2 FQNNGV. The CDR3 nucleotides are TGTGCCAGCAGCCGGGACTTGCAAGAGACCCAGTACTTC. It yields the protein CASSRDLQETQYF.

This clone has a handful of counts. The V gene is TRBV7-9, the J gene TRBJ1-1; D possibly corresponds to TRBD1 (5 bases). This CDR3 has 18 amino acids. Germline CDR1 reads SEHNR; CDR2 reads FQNEAQ (reference sequence). Trimming cost V 5 bases and J 3 bases, with 25 bases left between them. The CDR3 sequence is CASSRGIRPGTYYTEAFF. The CDR3 DNA reads as TGTGCCAGCAGCCGGGGGATTCGTCCCGGGACTTACTACACTGAAGCTTTCTTT.

This clone was counted only a few times. The chain recombines TRBV29-1 with TRBJ2-1; a possible D gene is TRBD2 (5 bases). Germline V CDR1 and CDR2: SQVTM, ANQGSEA. The CDR3 contains 14 residues. Trimming left V 2 bases short and J 4 bases short, with 12 bases between. CDR3 protein: CSVESGLIYNEQFF. As DNA, the CDR3 is TGCAGCGTTGAAAGCGGATTGATATACAATGAGCAGTTCTTC.

This clone was detected a few times. The CDR3 nucleotides are TGTGCCAGCAGGATGCGGGGGGGGCTCCAGGCAGATACGCAGTATTTT. Its translation: CASRMRGGLQADTQYF. The V call is TRBV5-4, the J call TRBJ2-3, with 9 bases aligning to TRBD2. Germline CDR1 is SGHNT and CDR2 is YYREEE (reference sequence). The CDR3 consists of 16 residues. The V and J ends lost 5 bases and 4 bases, in that order; junction bases with no gene match: 11.

The CDR3, as DNA: TGTGCCAGTCGGGAACTCGGTACCCAGTACTTC. Translating gives CASRELGTQYF. V and J are TRBV6-5 and TRBJ2-5; perhaps TRBD2 as D (5 bases). Trimming shortened V by 9 bases and J by 8 bases, and 13 bases separated the two germline ends. The CDR3 consists of 11 residues. Germline assignment: CDR1 MNHEY and CDR2 SVGAGI.

The CDR3 DNA reads as TGTGCCTGGAGGCTACTGGGGCGTACCGGTATTGAAGCTTTCTTT. This sequence encodes CAWRLLGRTGIEAFF. V gene TRBV30 combines with J gene TRBJ1-1, with a tentative D call TRBD1 (5 bases). Trimming stripped 3 bases from V and 7 bases from J, with 21 bases between. In germline, CDR1 is GTSNPN, CDR2 SVGIG (reference sequence). The CDR3 contains 15 residues.

This clone came up a few times. V usage is TRBV7-8 and J usage is TRBJ2-5, with 10 bases aligning to TRBD2. V lost 5 bases, J lost 5 bases, and 11 bases stayed unmatched. The CDR3 runs 16 residues. Germline V gene data show CDR1 as SGHVS and CDR2 as FQNEAQ. In DNA form, the CDR3 reads TGTGCCAGCAGCAACGACGGACTAGCGGCGAGGGAGACCCAGTACTTC. This codes for CASSNDGLAARETQYF.

This clone was recorded a few times. This rearrangement joins TRBV14 to TRBJ1-1; TRBD1 matches 7 bases. The CDR3 length is 13 residues. Per germline, CDR1 SGHDN and CDR2 FVKESK. V gave up 3 bases and J gave up 7 bases; unmatched junction bases: 5. The CDR3, as DNA: TGTGCCAGCAGCCAGATACACAGGGGTGAAGCTTTCTTT. Protein sequence: CASSQIHRGEAFF.

This chain links TRBV9 with TRBJ2-7, with 12 bases matching TRBD1. Trimming removed 3 bases from V and 5 bases from J; junction bases left unmatched: 6. CDR3 length equals 15 residues. CDR1 is SGDLS, CDR2 YYNGEE, per germline. Here the CDR3 reads CASSDSGQGADEQYF. The CDR3 DNA sequence: TGTGCCAGCAGCGACTCGGGACAGGGGGCGGACGAGCAGTACTTC.

This clone occurred a few times. Distinct nucleotide sequences in the sample also encode this CDR3. The chain is built from TRBV5-1 and TRBJ2-7; 8 nucleotides align to TRBD1. Germline CDR1 and CDR2: SGHRS and YFSETQ. Trimming took 4 bases from V and 0 from J; bases not matched to a gene: 3. This CDR3 has 14 residues. CDR3 in DNA: TGCGCCAGCAGCCGAGGACAGGGCTCCTACGAGCAGTACTTC. Protein: CASSRGQGSYEQYF.

The genes are TRBV11-2 and TRBJ1-1; 7 bases match TRBD1. Germline V gene data show CDR1 as SGHAT and CDR2 as FQNNGV. The CDR3 is 14 amino acids. The J segment lost 1 base and the V segment lost 6 bases, leaving 5 bases of the junction unmatched. This chain's CDR3 is CASRRRQGNTEAFF. In nucleotides, the CDR3 is TGTGCCAGCAGGAGAAGACAGGGGAACACTGAAGCTTTCTTT.

This clone was seen more than once but under ten times. This chain uses TRBV19 with TRBJ1-1; D uncertain. The CDR3 contains 14 residues. Germline CDR1 LNHDA, CDR2 SQIVND (reference sequence). Trimming took off 3 bases at V and 4 bases at J, with 12 bases between the two ends. The CDR3 protein is CASSITAGITEAFF. CDR3 coding DNA: TGTGCCAGTAGTATTACCGCGGGAATCACTGAAGCTTTCTTT.

The chain links TRBV9 to TRBJ1-1; weak D call: TRBD1 (5 bases). CDR1 and CDR2 from the germline V gene are SGDLS and YYNGEE. This CDR3 comprises 13 residues. V lost 0 bases, J lost 10 bases, and 13 bases lay in between. This chain's CDR3 is CASSVVEGTGAFF. CDR3 nucleotide sequence: TGTGCCAGCAGCGTAGTGGAGGGGACGGGAGCTTTCTTT.

This chain's CDR3 is CAWSVRASGNNEQFF. The CDR3 nucleotides read TGTGCCTGGAGTGTAAGGGCTAGCGGGAATAATGAGCAGTTCTTC. The genes are TRBV30 and TRBJ2-1; 9 nucleotides line up with TRBD2. The germline V gene encodes CDR1 GTSNPN and CDR2 SVGIG (reference sequence). The CDR3 runs 15 residues. V lost 0 bases to trimming and J lost 7 bases; unmatched junction nucleotides: 7.

V and J are TRBV30 and TRBJ2-7; a weak D match, TRBD1 (5 bases). The CDR3 runs to 12 residues. Germline V gene lookup returns CDR1 GTSNPN and CDR2 SVGIG (reference sequence). V lost 7 bases and J 6 bases, leaving 16 bases between the germline ends. CDR3 region: CASGHLSREQYF. The CDR3 DNA follows: TGTGCCTCTGGACACTTAAGCCGCGAGCAGTACTTC.

Only a few counts were recorded for this clone. The V and J genes are TRBV9 and TRBJ2-7; D possibly corresponds to TRBD1 (6 bases). The CDR3 runs 14 residues. V was pared by 0 bases and J by 6 bases, with 13 bases between. Germline V gene sequence: CDR1 SGDLS, CDR2 YYNGEE. The CDR3 sequence: CASSVDQGSGEQYF. CDR3 sequence (DNA): TGTGCCAGCAGCGTAGACCAGGGGTCCGGCGAGCAGTACTTC. The entire variable domain, with the rest obtained from reference TRBV9 and TRBJ2-7, is as follows: DSGVTQTPKHLITATGQRVTLRCSPRSGDLSVYWYQQSLDQGLQFLIQYYNGEERAKGNILERFSAQQFPDLHSELNLSSLELGDSALYFCASSVDQGSGEQYFGPGTRLTVT.

In this sample, this clone turned up a few times. The gene calls are TRBV2 and TRBJ1-6; 8 nucleotides agree with TRBD1. J was trimmed by 8 bases and V by 6 bases; bases with no gene match: 9. CDR3 size: 15 residues. Germline loops: CDR1 SNHLY, CDR2 FYNNEI. The CDR3 DNA reads as TGTGCCAGCAGCTTAACCGGGACAGGAGATTCACCCCTCCACTTT. Translating it yields CASSLTGTGDSPLHF.